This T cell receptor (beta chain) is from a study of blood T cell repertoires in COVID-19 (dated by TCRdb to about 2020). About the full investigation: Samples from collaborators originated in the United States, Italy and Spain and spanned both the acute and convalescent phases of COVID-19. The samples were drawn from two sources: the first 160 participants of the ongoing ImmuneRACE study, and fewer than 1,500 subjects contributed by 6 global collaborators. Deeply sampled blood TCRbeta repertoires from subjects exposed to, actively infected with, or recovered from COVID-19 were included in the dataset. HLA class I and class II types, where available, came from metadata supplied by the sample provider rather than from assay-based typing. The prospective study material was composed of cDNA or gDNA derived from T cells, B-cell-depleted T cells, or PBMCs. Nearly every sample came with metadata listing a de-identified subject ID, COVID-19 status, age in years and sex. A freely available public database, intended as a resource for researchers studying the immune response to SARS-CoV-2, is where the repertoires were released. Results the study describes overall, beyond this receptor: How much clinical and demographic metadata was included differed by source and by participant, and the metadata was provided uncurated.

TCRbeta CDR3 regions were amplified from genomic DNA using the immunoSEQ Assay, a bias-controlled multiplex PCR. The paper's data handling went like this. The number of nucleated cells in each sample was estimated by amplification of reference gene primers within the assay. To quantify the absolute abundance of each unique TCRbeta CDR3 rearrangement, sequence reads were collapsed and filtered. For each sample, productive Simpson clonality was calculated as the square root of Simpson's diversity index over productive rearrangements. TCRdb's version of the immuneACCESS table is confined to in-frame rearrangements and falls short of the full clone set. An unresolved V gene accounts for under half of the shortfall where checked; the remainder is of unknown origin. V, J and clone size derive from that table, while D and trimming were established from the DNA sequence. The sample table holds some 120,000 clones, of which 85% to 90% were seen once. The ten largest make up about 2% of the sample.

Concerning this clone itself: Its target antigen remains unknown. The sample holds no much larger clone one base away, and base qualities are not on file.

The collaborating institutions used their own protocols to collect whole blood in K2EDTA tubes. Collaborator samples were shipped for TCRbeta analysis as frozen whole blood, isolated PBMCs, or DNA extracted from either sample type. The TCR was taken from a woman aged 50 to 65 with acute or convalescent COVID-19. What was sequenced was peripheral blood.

Here is the DNA: TGTGCCAGCAGTGAGTGGGGGCCTGATACGCAGTATTTT. Translated, it reads CASSEWGPDTQYF. Rearrangement joined TRBV25-1 to TRBJ2-3; TRBD1 is perhaps the D gene, given 6 matching bases. Counted from cysteine to phenylalanine, this CDR3 has 13 amino acids. Just the 39-base CDR3 DNA is kept, in frame starting at base 1. Looking up the germline V gene yields CDR1 MGHDK and CDR2 SYGVNS. V was cut back by 3 bases and J by 6 bases, leaving a gap of 10 bases between them.